Each of the 20 T cell receptor beta chains below was sequenced from the same sample in a study of multiple sclerosis patients with progressive multifocal leukoencephalopathy. The repertoire was sequenced with immunoSEQ multiplex PCR; TCRdb's copy has only in-frame clones and lacks some. The data hold 24,000 or so clones, with 85% to 95% observed a single time. Time point reported: approximately twelve months of natalizumab therapy. This material consisted of PBMCs, taken from a patient treated with natalizumab. The origin of the receptors is a man aged 25 to 40 with multiple sclerosis.

The chain links TRBV5-1 to TRBJ2-3; no firm D call. With 0 bases removed from V and 1 base from J, the gap between germline ends came to 9 bases. Germline V gene data show CDR1 as SGHRS and CDR2 as YFSETQ. This CDR3 is 15 amino acids long. CDR3 sequence reads: CASSLVGPGTDTQYF. The CDR3 DNA reads as TGCGCCAGCAGCTTGGTAGGGCCTGGCACAGATACGCAGTATTTT.

The chain carries TRBV6-5 and TRBJ2-7; TRBD1 matches at 8 bases. The CDR3 sequence is 15 residues long. Germline CDR1 reads MNHEY; CDR2 reads SVGAGI. Unmatched junction bases numbered 10, after V lost 8 bases and J lost 1 base. CDR3 sequence: CASLTPGQGSYEQYF. The CDR3, as DNA: TGTGCCAGCTTAACCCCCGGACAGGGATCCTACGAGCAGTACTTC.

The chain is built from TRBV13 and TRBJ2-7; the match to TRBD2 covers 13 bases. CDR3 length: 17 amino acids. V was pared by 5 bases and J by 6 bases, with 13 bases of the junction left unmatched. Germline CDR1 PRHDT, CDR2 FYEKMQ (reference sequence). DNA of the CDR3: TGTGCCAGCAGCCCAATAGGACTAGCGGGAGCTGCAGGCGAGCAGTACTTC. Translating it yields CASSPIGLAGAAGEQYF.

The CDR3 loop reads CASIETSGSSYEQYF. CDR3 DNA sequence: TGTGCCAGCATCGAAACTAGCGGCAGCTCCTACGAGCAGTACTTC. The rearrangement links TRBV5-6 to TRBJ2-7; 8 bases are a match to TRBD2. The V segment lost 6 bases and the J segment 0 bases; nucleotides outside the gene matches: 8. The germline V gene has CDR1 SGHDT and CDR2 YYEEEE. The length of the CDR3 is 15 residues.

The chain couples TRBV7-6 to TRBJ2-7, with D possibly TRBD1 on 5 matching bases. Trimming pared 5 bases from V and 3 bases from J, leaving 14 bases between. The CDR3 length is 14 residues. Germline assignment: CDR1 SGHVS and CDR2 FNYEAQ. CDR3 sequence (DNA): TGTGCCAGCAGCGGCAGGGCTCATGGCTACGAGCAGTACTTC. It translates to CASSGRAHGYEQYF.

The sample holds one count of this clone. This chain connects TRBV7-3 to TRBJ2-1; D is possibly TRBD2 (5 bases). Germline CDR1 reads SGHTA; CDR2 reads FQGTGA. This CDR3 spans 15 amino acids. The V end was cut by 3 bases, the J end by 8 bases, with 17 bases between. The DNA for the CDR3 is TGTGCCAGCAGCTTGACCCGGGATAGGCCCCATGAGCAGTTCTTC. Translating gives CASSLTRDRPHEQFF.

The chain is built from TRBV6-1 and TRBJ1-2, with D unresolved. Trimming removed 2 bases from V and 0 bases from J, with 10 bases in between. The germline CDR1 and CDR2 sequences are MNHNS and SASEGT. This CDR3 has 15 amino acids. The CDR3 coding sequence is TGTGCCAGCAGTGAACGTGGAGCTCCTAACTATGGCTACACCTTC. This codes for CASSERGAPNYGYTF.

This clone was picked up a small number of times. V is TRBV19 and J is TRBJ1-5; D is ambiguous. The CDR3 runs to 13 residues. Germline V CDR1 and CDR2: LNHDA, SQIVND (reference sequence). Trimming stripped 5 bases from V and 3 bases from J, with 8 bases between. The CDR3 nucleotides read TGTGCCAGTAGTCCCTGGGCCAATCAGCCCCAGCATTTT. Protein product: CASSPWANQPQHF.

The gene calls are TRBV18 and TRBJ2-7, with D maybe TRBD2 (6 bases). The V and J ends lost 2 bases and 7 bases respectively, with 12 bases between them. CDR1 and CDR2 (germline): KGHSH, LQKENI. This CDR3 has 13 residues. The CDR3 coding sequence is TGTGCCAGCTCACCAGGGGTGGAGGGAGAGCAGTACGTC. It codes for CASSPGVEGEQYV.

J is TRBJ1-3 and V is TRBV2; TRBD1 agrees at 7 bases. The germline gives CDR1 SNHLY, CDR2 FYNNEI. The CDR3 covers 15 residues. V trimming: 6 bases; J trimming: 3 bases; junction bases outside the gene matches: 8. CDR3 DNA sequence: TGTGCCAGCAGCCTTCGGACAGGCCGTGGAAACACCATATATTTT. Translated, it gives CASSLRTGRGNTIYF.

CDR3 amino acids: CASSPDRGFSYEQYF. The CDR3, as DNA: TGTGCCAGCTCACCGGACAGGGGCTTCTCCTACGAGCAGTACTTC. The rearrangement joins TRBV18 to TRBJ2-7; TRBD1 matches 9 bases. Germline trimming cut 3 bases from V and 0 bases from J; bases unmatched to any gene: 3. The length of the CDR3 is 15 residues. Germline CDR1 and CDR2: KGHSH and LQKENI.

This chain joins TRBV7-9 and TRBJ2-1; D not certain. The V gene lost 1 base and the J gene lost 10 bases, with 8 bases spanning the gap. CDR1 is SEHNR, CDR2 FQNEAQ, per germline (reference sequence). This CDR3 has 12 residues. The CDR3 here is CASSLVSEEQFF. As DNA, the CDR3 is TGTGCCAGCAGCTTAGTGTCGGAGGAGCAGTTCTTC.

The J gene is TRBJ2-7, the V gene TRBV6-1; 8 bases agree with TRBD1. Trimming cost V 5 bases and J 0 bases; bases outside gene matches: 6. The CDR3 is 15 residues long. CDR1 is MNHNS and CDR2 is SASEGT in the germline V gene. This chain's CDR3 is CASSQPGQVSYEQYV. CDR3 coding DNA: TGTGCCAGCAGTCAACCGGGACAGGTCTCCTACGAGCAGTACGTC.

The V gene is TRBV5-1, the J gene TRBJ1-1; D is unresolved. The CDR3 is 14 amino acids. The germline V and J ends were trimmed by 0 bases and 6 bases, with 12 bases remaining between them. Germline CDR1 and CDR2: SGHRS and YFSETQ. CDR3 sequence reads: CASSLALGPSEAFF. As DNA, the CDR3 is TGCGCCAGCAGCTTGGCCCTAGGGCCGTCTGAAGCTTTCTTT.

V gene TRBV27 combines with J gene TRBJ2-2; the D call may be TRBD1 or TRBD2 (6 bases each). The CDR3 is 13 amino acids. V gave up 5 bases and J gave up 5 bases, with 9 bases separating them. Germline lookup yields CDR1 MNHEY and CDR2 SMNVEV (reference sequence). The CDR3 here is CASSQGGTGELFF. The CDR3 coding sequence is TGTGCCAGCAGTCAAGGGGGGACCGGGGAGCTGTTTTTT.

The chain has TRBV18 and TRBJ2-2, with 13 bases lining up with TRBD2. Germline CDR1 KGHSH, CDR2 LQKENI. Trimming removed 3 bases from V and 7 bases from J; junction bases left unmatched: 8. CDR3 length: 17 residues. CDR3 in amino acids: CASSPPGLAGWDGELFF. Written as DNA, the CDR3 is TGTGCCAGCTCACCGCCGGGACTAGCGGGATGGGACGGGGAGCTGTTTTTT.

V gene TRBV11-3 combines with J gene TRBJ2-3; TRBD1 might be the D (5 bases). Germline V gene sequence: CDR1 SGHNT, CDR2 YENEEA. Deletions cut 5 bases from V and 1 base from J, with 16 bases between. The CDR3 is 16 amino acids. The CDR3 protein is CASSQPGLARTDTQYF. CDR3 bases: TGTGCCAGCAGCCAGCCAGGGCTGGCCCGCACAGATACGCAGTATTTT.

The CDR3 nucleotides read TGTGCCAGCAGCCAAGCGGTAGGACGGTACGGCTACACCTTC. This translates into CASSQAVGRYGYTF. V gene TRBV14 combines with J gene TRBJ1-2; no firm D call. The germline V gene encodes CDR1 SGHDN and CDR2 FVKESK. The CDR3 loop spans 14 amino acids. V lost 1 base to trimming and J lost 8 bases, with 14 bases between them.

The V and J genes are TRBV6-5 and TRBJ2-1; 9 positions agree with TRBD2. The V gene end was trimmed by 7 bases and the J gene end by 0 bases; junction bases not matched to a gene: 1. The CDR3 loop spans 14 amino acids. Germline CDR1 reads MNHEY; CDR2 reads SVGAGI. The CDR3 spells CASKRGVSYNEQFF. The CDR3 coding sequence is TGTGCCAGCAAGCGGGGGGTCTCCTACAATGAGCAGTTCTTC.

The CDR3 sequence is CASSLASGLAYEQYF. Here the CDR3 DNA reads TGCGCCAGCAGCTTGGCTAGCGGCCTTGCCTACGAGCAGTACTTC. The chain joins TRBV5-1 to TRBJ2-7; TRBD2 matches at 7 bases. With V trimmed by 0 bases and J by 2 bases, 5 bases remained unmatched. Looked up from germline, CDR1 is SGHRS and CDR2 is YFSETQ. The CDR3 spans 15 residues.